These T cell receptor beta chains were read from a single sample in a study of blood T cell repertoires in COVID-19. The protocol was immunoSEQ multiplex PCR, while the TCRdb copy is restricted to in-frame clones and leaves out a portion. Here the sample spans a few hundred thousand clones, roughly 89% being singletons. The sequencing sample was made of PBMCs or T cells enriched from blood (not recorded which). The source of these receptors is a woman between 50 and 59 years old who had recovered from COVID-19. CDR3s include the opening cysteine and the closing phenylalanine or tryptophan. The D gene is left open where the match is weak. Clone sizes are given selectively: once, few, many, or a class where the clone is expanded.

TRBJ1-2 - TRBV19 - TGTGCCAGTAGTAGCACAGGAAACTATGGCTACACCTTC CASSSTGNYGYTF
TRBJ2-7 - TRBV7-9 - TGTGCCAGCAGCTTAGAGCTATCGAGAGAGCAGTACTTC CASSLELSREQYF
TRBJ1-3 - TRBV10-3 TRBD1 TGTGCCATCAGTGAGTCGAGGCAGGGGGCAGACACCATATATTTT CAISESRQGADTIYF
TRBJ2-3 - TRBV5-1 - TGCGCCAGCAGCTTGTCAGGCCCCGGGGGCACAGATACGCAGTATTTT CASSLSGPGGTDTQYF
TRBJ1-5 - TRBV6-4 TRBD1 TGTGCCAGCAGCCCAGGGGGCACGAATCAGCCCCAGCATTTT CASSPGGTNQPQHF
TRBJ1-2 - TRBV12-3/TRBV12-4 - TGTGCCAGCACCCCCACAGGGTATGGCTACACCTTC CASTPTGYGYTF
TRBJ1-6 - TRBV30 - TGTGCCTGGAGTACAAGATCATCTTCACCCCTCCACTTT CAWSTRSSSPLHF
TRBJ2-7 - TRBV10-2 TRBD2 TGCGCCAGCAGTGATAGCGGGGGGCAAGCCTACGAGCAGTACTTC CASSDSGGQAYEQYF
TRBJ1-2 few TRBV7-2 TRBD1 TGTGCCAGCAGCTTAACCGGACAGGGACCTTATGGCTACACCTTC CASSLTGQGPYGYTF
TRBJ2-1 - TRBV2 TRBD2 TGTGCCAGCAGCAGACTAGCGGGGCAGAACAATGAGCAGTTCTTC CASSRLAGQNNEQFF
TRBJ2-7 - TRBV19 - TGTGCCAGTATTAATGTGTTCGAGCAGTACTTC CASINVFEQYF
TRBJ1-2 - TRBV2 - TGTGCCAGCAGGTTACAGTCGAATAACTATGGCTACACCTTC CASRLQSNNYGYTF
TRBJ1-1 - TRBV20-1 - TGCAGTGCGAGTAGCCGAGGGACTGAAGCTTTCTTT CSASSRGTEAFF
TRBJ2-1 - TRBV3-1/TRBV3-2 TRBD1 TGTGCCAGCAGTCCCGGGACAGCCCTATACAATGAGCAGTTCTTC CASSPGTALYNEQFF
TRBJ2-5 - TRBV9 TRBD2 TGTGCCAGCAGCCCAGACCTTTCTAGCGGGGGGGAACAGACCCAGTACTTC CASSPDLSSGGEQTQYF
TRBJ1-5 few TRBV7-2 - TGTGCCAGCAGCTTTAGGGGTAAACAGCCCCAGCATTTT CASSFRGKQPQHF
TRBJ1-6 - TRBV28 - TGTGCCAGCAGTTACGGGAATAATTCACCCCTCCACTTT CASSYGNNSPLHF
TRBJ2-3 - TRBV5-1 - TGCGCCAGCAGCTTGTCTTATCGCAGATCTAGCACAGATACGCAGTATTTT CASSLSYRRSSTDTQYF
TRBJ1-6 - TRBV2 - TGTGCCAGCAGTGTGGGGGGAGGGGCGAATAATTCACCCCTCCACTTT CASSVGGGANNSPLHF
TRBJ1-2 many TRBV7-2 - TGTGCCAGCAGCTTAGTTCCTCCAGGGAAAGGCTACACCTTC CASSLVPPGKGYTF
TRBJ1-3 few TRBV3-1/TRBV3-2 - TGTGCCAGCAGCCGACGGGGTAACACCATATATTTT CASSRRGNTIYF
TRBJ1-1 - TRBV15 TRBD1 TGTGCCACCAGCAGTAGGGGGCGAGACACTGAAGCTTTCTTT CATSSRGRDTEAFF
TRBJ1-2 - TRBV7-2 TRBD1 TGTGCCAGCAGCCCAGGTACAGGGGAGTCTGGCGGCTACACCTTC CASSPGTGESGGYTF
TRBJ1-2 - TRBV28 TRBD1 TGTGCCAGCAGTTTTGGGGACAGGGCCGACGCTAACTATGGCTACACCTTC CASSFGDRADANYGYTF
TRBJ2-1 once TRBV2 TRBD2 TGTGCCAGCAGGGGCCTAGCGGGGGTTTGGGAGCAGTTCTTC CASRGLAGVWEQFF
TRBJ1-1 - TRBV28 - TGTGCCAGCAATTTTGGGAGGGGAGAAGCTTTCTTT CASNFGRGEAFF
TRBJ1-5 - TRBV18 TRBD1 TGTGCCAGCTCAGCCGACAGGGGAAATCAGCCCCAGCATTTT CASSADRGNQPQHF
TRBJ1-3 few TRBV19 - TGTGCCAGTAGTACGCGGAGGGGCCGCTCTGGAAACACCATATATTTT CASSTRRGRSGNTIYF
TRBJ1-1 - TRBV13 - TGTGCCAGCATGGGGGTAGCGGACACTGAAGCTTTCTTT CASMGVADTEAFF
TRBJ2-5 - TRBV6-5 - TGTGCCAGCCGTAGAGCAGGGGTTCAAGAGACCCAGTACTTC CASRRAGVQETQYF
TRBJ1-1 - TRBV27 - TGTGCCAGCAGCTCTAACGCCCCCTCTGAAGCTTTCTTT CASSSNAPSEAFF
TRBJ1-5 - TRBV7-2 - TGTGCCAGCAGCTCCGAAGGGGGCAATCAGCCCCAGCATTTT CASSSEGGNQPQHF
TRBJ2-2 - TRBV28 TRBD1 TGTGCCAGCAGTTCCGTATACGACAGGGGGCCTTTTGCCGGGGAGCTGTTTTTT CASSSVYDRGPFAGELFF